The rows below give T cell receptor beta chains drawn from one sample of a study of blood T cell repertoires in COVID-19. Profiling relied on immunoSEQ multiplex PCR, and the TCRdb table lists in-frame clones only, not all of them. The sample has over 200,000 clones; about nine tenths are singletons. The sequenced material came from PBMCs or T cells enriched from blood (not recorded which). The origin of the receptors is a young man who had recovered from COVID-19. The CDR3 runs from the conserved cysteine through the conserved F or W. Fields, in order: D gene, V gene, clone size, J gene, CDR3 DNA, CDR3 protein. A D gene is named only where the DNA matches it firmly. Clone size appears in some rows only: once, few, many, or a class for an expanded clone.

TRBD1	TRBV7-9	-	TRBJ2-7	TGTGCCAGCAGCTTAGGACAGGGCTTCGTTCGTTACGAGCAGTACTTC	CASSLGQGFVRYEQYF
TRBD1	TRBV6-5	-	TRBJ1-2	TGTGCCAGCAGTAAACAGGGGATGGGTGGCTACACCTTC	CASSKQGMGGYTF
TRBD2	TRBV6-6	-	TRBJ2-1	TGTGCCAGCGGAGCAGCGGGGGGGCCGGTTGAGCAGTTCTTC	CASGAAGGPVEQFF
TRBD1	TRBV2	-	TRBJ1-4	TGTGCCAGTGCAGGGGGAAGGATTAATGAAAAACTGTTTTTT	CASAGGRINEKLFF
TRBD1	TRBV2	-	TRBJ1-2	TGTGCCAGCAGCGCAACTTCGTCGTTCAGGGGGGACTATGGCTACACCTTC	CASSATSSFRGDYGYTF
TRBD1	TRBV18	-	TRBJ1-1	TGTGCCAGCTCACCCCGGACAGGGGGTGGGACTGAAGCTTTCTTT	CASSPRTGGGTEAFF
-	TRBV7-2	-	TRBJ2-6	TGTGCCAGCAGCTTAGGAACTCTTCCTGGGGCCAACGTCCTGACTTTC	CASSLGTLPGANVLTF
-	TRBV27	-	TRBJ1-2	TGTGCCAGCAGTTTACTATGGGGAGCTAACTATGGCTACACCTTC	CASSLLWGANYGYTF
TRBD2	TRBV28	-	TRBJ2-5	TGTGCCAGCAGTTTTGGTAGCGGGGGGGCAAAATATGAGGAGACCCAGTACTTC	CASSFGSGGAKYEETQYF
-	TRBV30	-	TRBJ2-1	TGTGCCTGGAGTGTACTTGGGCAGGGAATTTACAATGAGCAGTTCTTC	CAWSVLGQGIYNEQFF
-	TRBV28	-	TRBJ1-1	TGTGCCTCTCGGGTGTCTCTCCGAGAAGCTTTCTTT	CASRVSLREAFF
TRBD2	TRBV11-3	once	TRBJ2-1	TGTGCCAGCAGCTTAGTCTCGGGACTATACAATGAGCAGTTCTTC	CASSLVSGLYNEQFF
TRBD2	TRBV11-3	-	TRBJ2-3	TGTGCCAGCAGCTTAGTAGGGACTAGCGGAGCAGATACGCAGTATTTT	CASSLVGTSGADTQYF
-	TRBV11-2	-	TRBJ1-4	TGTGCCAGCAGCTTAGGCAGCGTTAATGAAAAACTGTTTTTT	CASSLGSVNEKLFF
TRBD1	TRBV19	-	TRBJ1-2	TGTGCCAGTAGTGAGGGGGACAGGGTTTTTGGCTACACCTTC	CASSEGDRVFGYTF
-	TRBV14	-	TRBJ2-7	TGTGCCAGCAGCCAATATCCATATGACATCATCAACGAGCAGTACTTC	CASSQYPYDIINEQYF
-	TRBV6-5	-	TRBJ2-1	TGTGCCAGCAGTTACTCTACAGGGTCAATCTACAATGAGCAGTTCTTC	CASSYSTGSIYNEQFF
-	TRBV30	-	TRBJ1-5	TGTGCCTGTGCCAGGGGCACCAATCAGCCCCAGCATTTT	CACARGTNQPQHF
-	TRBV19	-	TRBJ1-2	TGTGCCAGTAGGCCGACCGGGAACTATGGCTACACCTTC	CASRPTGNYGYTF
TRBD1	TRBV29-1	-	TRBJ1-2	TGCAGCGTTGGCGGACAGGGGTCTTCTAACTATGGCTACACCTTC	CSVGGQGSSNYGYTF
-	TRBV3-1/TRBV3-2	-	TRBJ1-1	TGTGCCAGCAGCCAAAACTCGGGTGAAGCTTTCTTT	CASSQNSGEAFF
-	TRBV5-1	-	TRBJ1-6	TGCGCCAGCAGCCTGGACTCCGGGAAAAATTCACCCCTCCACTTT	CASSLDSGKNSPLHF
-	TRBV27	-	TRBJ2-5	TGTGCCAGCAGTCCGCGGGACGGCTTCCAAGAGACCCAGTACTTC	CASSPRDGFQETQYF
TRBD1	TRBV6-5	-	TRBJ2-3	TGTGCCAGCACCGACAGGGGAGGAGATACGCAGTATTTT	CASTDRGGDTQYF
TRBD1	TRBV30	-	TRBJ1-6	TGTGCCTGGCAGACAGGGGGCTCCTATAATTCACCCCTCCACTTT	CAWQTGGSYNSPLHF
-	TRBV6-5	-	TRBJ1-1	TGTGCCAGCAGTTACTCTTGGGGGCTGTGGACTGAAGCTTTCTTT	CASSYSWGLWTEAFF
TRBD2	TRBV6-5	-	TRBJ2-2	TGTGCCAGCAGTTTTTTGGGAGGGGTCGGGGAGCTGTTTTTT	CASSFLGGVGELFF
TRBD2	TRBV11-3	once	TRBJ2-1	TGTGCCAGCAGCTTAGGGGGAGCGGGAGGCCGGTACAATGAGCAGTTCTTC	CASSLGGAGGRYNEQFF
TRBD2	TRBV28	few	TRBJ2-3	TGTGCCAGCAGTTTATCCCAACCGGGAGGATGGGCAGATACGCAGTATTTT	CASSLSQPGGWADTQYF
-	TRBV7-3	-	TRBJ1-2	TGTGCCAGCAGCCCTACACTTGCGGGAGGCTACACCTTC	CASSPTLAGGYTF
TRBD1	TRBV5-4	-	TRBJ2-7	TGTGCCAGCAGTTGGGACAGTTACGAGCAGTACTTC	CASSWDSYEQYF
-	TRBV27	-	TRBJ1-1	TGTGCCAGCAGTTTAAGTACTTTGTACACTGAAGCTTTCTTT	CASSLSTLYTEAFF
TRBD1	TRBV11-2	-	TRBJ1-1	TGTGCCAGCAGCTCACGACTACAGGGGTCGGGGAACACTGAAGCTTTCTTT	CASSSRLQGSGNTEAFF
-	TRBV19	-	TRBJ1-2	TGTGCCAGTCCGGGGGGCTACACCTTC	CASPGGYTF
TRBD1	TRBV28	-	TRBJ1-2	TGTGCCAGCAGACTGGGACAGGGCGGCTATGGCTACACCTTC	CASRLGQGGYGYTF
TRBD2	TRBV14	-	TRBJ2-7	TGTGCCAGCAGCCAAGATCTGCGGGAGTCCTACGAGCAGTACTTC	CASSQDLRESYEQYF
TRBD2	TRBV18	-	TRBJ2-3	TGTGCCAGCTCACCAACTAGCGGGGGCACAGATACGCAGTATTTT	CASSPTSGGTDTQYF
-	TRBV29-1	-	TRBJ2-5	TGCAGCGCCACCCTCTGGTACGCGGTACAAGAGACCCAGTACTTC	CSATLWYAVQETQYF
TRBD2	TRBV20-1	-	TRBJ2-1	TGCAGTGCTAGTACCGTCATTGCGGCGGGGGGGTTCTATGAGCAGTTCTTC	CSASTVIAAGGFYEQFF
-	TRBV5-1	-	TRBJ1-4	TGCGCCAGCAGCTTGGCTACTAATGAAAAACTGTTTTTT	CASSLATNEKLFF
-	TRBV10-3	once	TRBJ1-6	TGTGCCATCAGTGAGGCATTGGGGGGGACGGGTTCACCCCTCCACTTT	CAISEALGGTGSPLHF
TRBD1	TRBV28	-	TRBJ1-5	TGTGCCAGCAGCCCTGGACAGGGAGGAAGGCAGCCCCAGCATTTT	CASSPGQGGRQPQHF
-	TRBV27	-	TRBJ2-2	TGTGCCAGCAGACCTACAGGGCCCACGAACACCGGGGAGCTGTTTTTT	CASRPTGPTNTGELFF
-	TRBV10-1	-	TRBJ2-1	TGCGCCAGCAGTGGAGTCTCCCGCGGTAGCGGAGTCTACAATGAGCAGTTCTTC	CASSGVSRGSGVYNEQFF
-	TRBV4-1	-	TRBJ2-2	TGCGCCAGCAGTCACAGGGTCACCGGGGAGCTGTTTTTT	CASSHRVTGELFF
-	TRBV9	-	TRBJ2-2	TGTGCCAGCAGCTCTAGCCCGGGAAACACCGGGGAGCTGTTTTTT	CASSSSPGNTGELFF
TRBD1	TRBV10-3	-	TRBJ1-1	TGTGCCATCAGTGGAGTCAGGGGGCTGGGCGTCACTGAAGCTTTCTTT	CAISGVRGLGVTEAFF
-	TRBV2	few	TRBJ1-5	TGTGCCAGCAGTCAGGACAGAAATCAGCCCCAGCATTTT	CASSQDRNQPQHF
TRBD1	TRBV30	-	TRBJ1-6	TGTGCCTGGTCCACAGGGGAGAATTCACCCCTCCACTTT	CAWSTGENSPLHF
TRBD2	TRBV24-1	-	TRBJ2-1	TGTGCCACCAGTTCCCCGGGGGGCAATGAGCAGTTCTTC	CATSSPGGNEQFF
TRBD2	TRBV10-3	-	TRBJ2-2	TGTGCCATCAGTGAGGGCCCCCTGGTCGGGGGGGGGCTCACCGGGGAGCTGTTTTTT	CAISEGPLVGGGLTGELFF
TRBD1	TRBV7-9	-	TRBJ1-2	TGTGCCAGCAGCTTGGTACCGGGACAGGGCGGCTATGGCTACACCTTC	CASSLVPGQGGYGYTF
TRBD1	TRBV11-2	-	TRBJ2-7	TGTGCCAGCAGCTTAGGGGACAGCTACGAGCAGTACTTC	CASSLGDSYEQYF
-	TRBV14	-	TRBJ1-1	TGTGCCAGCAGCCAAGATTCGAACGAGGTCGCGAACACTGAAGCTTTCTTT	CASSQDSNEVANTEAFF
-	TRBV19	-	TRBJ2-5	TGTGCCAGTAGTTTAGGACGGGGGGAGACCCAGTACTTC	CASSLGRGETQYF
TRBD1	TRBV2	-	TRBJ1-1	TGTGCCAGCATAGAACAGGGGACTGTCACTGAAGCTTTCTTT	CASIEQGTVTEAFF
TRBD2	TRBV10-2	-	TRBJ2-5	TGCGCCAGCAGGCTAGCGGGGGAAGAGACCCAGTACTTC	CASRLAGEETQYF
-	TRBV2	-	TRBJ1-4	TGTGCCAGCAGCTCACCGAGGGACTTTTATAATGAAAAACTGTTTTTT	CASSSPRDFYNEKLFF
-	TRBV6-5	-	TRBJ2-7	TGTGCCAGCAGCCCGGGTCAAGGAAACGAGCAGTACTTC	CASSPGQGNEQYF
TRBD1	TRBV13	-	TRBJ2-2	TGTGCCAGCAGCGGAGGGGGACAGGGGGCTTTCTGGCTCACCGGGGAGCTGTTTTTT	CASSGGGQGAFWLTGELFF